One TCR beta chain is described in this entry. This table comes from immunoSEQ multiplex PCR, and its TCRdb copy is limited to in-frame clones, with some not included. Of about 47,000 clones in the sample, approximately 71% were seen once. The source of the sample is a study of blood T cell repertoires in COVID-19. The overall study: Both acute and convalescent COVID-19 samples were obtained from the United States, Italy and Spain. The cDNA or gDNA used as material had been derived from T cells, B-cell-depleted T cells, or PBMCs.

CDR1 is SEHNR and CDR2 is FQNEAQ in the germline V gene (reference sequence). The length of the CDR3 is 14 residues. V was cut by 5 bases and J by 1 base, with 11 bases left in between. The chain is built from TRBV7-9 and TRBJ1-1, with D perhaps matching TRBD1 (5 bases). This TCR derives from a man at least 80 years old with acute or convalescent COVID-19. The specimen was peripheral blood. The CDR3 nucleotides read TGTGCCAGCAGCCCACCCAGGGAGAACACTGAAGCTTTCTTT. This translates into CASSPPRENTEAFF.